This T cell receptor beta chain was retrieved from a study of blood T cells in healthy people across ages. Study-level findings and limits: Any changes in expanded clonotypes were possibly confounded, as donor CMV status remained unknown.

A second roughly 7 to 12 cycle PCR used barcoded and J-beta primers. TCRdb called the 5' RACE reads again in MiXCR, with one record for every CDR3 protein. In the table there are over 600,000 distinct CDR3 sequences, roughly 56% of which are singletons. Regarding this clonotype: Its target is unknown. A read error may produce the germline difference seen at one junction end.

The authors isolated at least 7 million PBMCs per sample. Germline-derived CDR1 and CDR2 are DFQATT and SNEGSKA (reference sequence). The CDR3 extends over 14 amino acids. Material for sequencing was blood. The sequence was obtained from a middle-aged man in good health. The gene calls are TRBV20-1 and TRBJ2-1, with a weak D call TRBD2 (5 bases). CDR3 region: CSASYSKGFSEQFF. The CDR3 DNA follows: TGTAGTGCTAGCTACAGTAAAGGGTTTAGTGAGCAGTTCTTC.